The 14 T cell receptor beta chains reported below all come from one sample, sequenced in a study of technical replicates of blood from a few donors. Sequencing was performed with immunoSEQ multiplex PCR; in TCRdb, only in-frame clones are kept and a portion is missing. Of 53,000 or so clones in the sample, roughly 86% were seen once. Sequenced sample: PBMCs. The source is a human donor in good health. Some clones in this sample may be carry-over from other donors' samples.

V usage is TRBV9 and J usage is TRBJ2-7, with unresolved D. Trimming cost V 0 bases and J 0 bases, with 7 bases left between them. The CDR3 is 14 residues long. Germline CDR1 reads SGDLS; CDR2 reads YYNGEE. The CDR3 loop reads CASSVDSNSYEQYF. The DNA of the CDR3 is TGTGCCAGCAGCGTAGACAGTAACTCCTACGAGCAGTACTTC.

The V and J genes are TRBV6-5 and TRBJ1-1, with D unclear. V lost 6 bases to trimming and J lost 9 bases, with 17 bases between them. In germline, CDR1 is MNHEY, CDR2 SVGAGI. The CDR3 loop spans 13 amino acids. The CDR3 region has the DNA TGTGCCAGCAGCCCTCAACCGGGGTCAAAAGCTTTCTTT. Translating gives CASSPQPGSKAFF.

The rearrangement uses TRBV5-1 and TRBJ2-2; TRBD2 agrees at 7 bases. Germline V lookup: CDR1 SGHRS, CDR2 YFSETQ. The CDR3 is 15 residues long. With V trimmed by 0 bases and J by 3 bases, 2 bases remained unmatched. CDR3 nucleotides: TGCGCCAGCAGCTTGGTGAGCGGGGACACCGGGGAGCTGTTTTTT. The encoded protein is CASSLVSGDTGELFF.

The genes are TRBV5-3 and TRBJ1-1; 9 bases align to TRBD1. TRBV5-3 qualifies as an ORF whose function is uncertain. The CDR3 is 14 residues long. V was pared by 4 bases and J by 4 bases, with 5 bases of the junction left unmatched. For the CDR3, the DNA is TGTGCCAGAAGCGGGACAGGGCAGGTCACTGAAGCTTTCTTT. It codes for CARSGTGQVTEAFF.

The J gene is TRBJ2-5, the V gene TRBV5-1; 10 nucleotides match TRBD2. Unmatched junction bases numbered 7, after V lost 4 bases and J lost 7 bases. CDR1 SGHRS and CDR2 YFSETQ come from the germline V gene. The CDR3 loop spans 14 amino acids. The CDR3 sequence is CASSTTSGEGTQYF. The CDR3, as DNA: TGCGCCAGCAGCACAACTAGCGGGGAGGGGACCCAGTACTTC.

The chain employs TRBV5-6 and TRBJ2-2; 9 positions agree with TRBD2. CDR3 size: 17 residues. V shed 0 bases, J shed 0 bases, and the junction held 3 bases outside the gene matches. CDR1 and CDR2 (germline): SGHDT, YYEEEE. Written as DNA, the CDR3 is TGTGCCAGCAGCTTGGTAGCGGGAGCCACGAACACCGGGGAGCTGTTTTTT. Protein: CASSLVAGATNTGELFF.

The chain carries TRBV7-9 and TRBJ2-7, with D perhaps TRBD1 (5 bases). The CDR3 consists of 14 residues. Germline loops: CDR1 SEHNR, CDR2 FQNEAQ (reference sequence). V dropped 1 base and J dropped 7 bases, with 14 bases sitting between them. The CDR3 spells CASSLGSGPGEQYF. The CDR3 DNA sequence: TGTGCCAGCAGCTTAGGGTCAGGCCCAGGGGAGCAGTACTTC.

This chain connects TRBV9 to TRBJ2-3; 7 bases agree with TRBD1. Per the germline V gene, CDR1 is SGDLS and CDR2 is YYNGEE. V lost 3 bases and J lost 0; bases outside the gene matches: 4. The CDR3 covers 15 residues. DNA of the CDR3: TGTGCCAGCAGCGAGCGACAGGGAAGCACAGATACGCAGTATTTT. Translated, it gives CASSERQGSTDTQYF. The whole variable domain, remainder taken from reference TRBV9 and TRBJ2-3, is DSGVTQTPKHLITATGQRVTLRCSPRSGDLSVYWYQQSLDQGLQFLIQYYNGEERAKGNILERFSAQQFPDLHSELNLSSLELGDSALYFCASSERQGSTDTQYFGPGTRLTVL.

The chain joins TRBV19 to TRBJ1-6; D perhaps matches TRBD1 (6 bases). CDR3 length: 14 amino acids. V shed 6 bases and J shed 9 bases, with 15 bases lying between them. Germline CDR1 and CDR2: LNHDA and SQIVND (reference sequence). The CDR3 DNA reads TGTGCCAGTAGCACCTCCCGGGACACTTCACCCCTCCACTTT. Its protein is CASSTSRDTSPLHF. Full variable domain (missing parts from reference TRBV19 and TRBJ1-6): DGGITQSPKYLFRKEGQNVTLSCEQNLNHDAMYWYRQDPGQGLRLIYYSQIVNDFQKGDIAEGYSVSREKKESFPLTVTSAQKNPTAFYLCASSTSRDTSPLHFGNGTRLTVT.

The chain joins TRBV7-2 to TRBJ2-7; 8 bases map to TRBD1. Germline V gene data show CDR1 as SGHTA and CDR2 as FQGNSA. This CDR3 has 13 residues. The V segment lost 4 bases and the J segment 7 bases; nucleotides outside the gene matches: 6. The CDR3 here is CASSSGQGREQYF. Written as DNA, the CDR3 is TGTGCCAGCAGCTCTGGACAGGGCCGGGAGCAGTACTTC.

The V call is TRBV29-1, the J call TRBJ2-1; tentative D call: TRBD1 (6 bases). Germline CDR1 and CDR2: SQVTM and ANQGSEA. V lost 6 bases to trimming and J lost 7 bases, with 19 bases between them. CDR3 length: 14 amino acids. The CDR3 coding sequence is TGCAGCGTCCGAGATGACAGGTCCCTGAATGAGCAGTTCTTC. It specifies CSVRDDRSLNEQFF.

The chain carries TRBV6-4 and TRBJ2-1, with 10 nucleotides matching TRBD2. CDR1 MRHNA and CDR2 SNTAGT come from the germline V gene. The CDR3 is 14 residues long. The J segment lost 9 bases and the V segment lost 3 bases, leaving 5 bases of the junction unmatched. The CDR3 region is CASSESSGGSEQFF. The CDR3 region has the DNA TGTGCCAGCAGTGAGTCTAGCGGGGGCTCTGAGCAGTTCTTC.

This clone was observed once. The V gene is TRBV4-2, the J gene TRBJ2-7; 9 bases are shared with TRBD1. J gave up 5 bases and V 3 bases, and 2 bases lay outside the gene matches. The CDR3 spans 13 residues. Germline V lookup: CDR1 LGHNA, CDR2 YNFKEQ. CDR3 sequence: CASSQRTGDEQYF. The DNA for the CDR3 is TGTGCCAGCAGCCAGCGGACAGGGGACGAGCAGTACTTC.

This chain joins TRBV4-3 and TRBJ1-2, with D maybe TRBD1 (5 bases). Per germline, CDR1 LGHNA and CDR2 YSLEER. V was clipped by 2 bases and J by 3 bases, with 16 bases between them. This CDR3 contains 16 residues. The CDR3 coding sequence is TGCGCCAGCAGCCAAACCCTAGGCGGGGCCTACTATGGCTACACCTTC. Its translation is CASSQTLGGAYYGYTF.